This is a list of T cell receptor beta chains from one sample in a study of shared clonotypes between healthy human individuals. Assay: immunoSEQ multiplex PCR; the TCRdb copy retains only in-frame clones and omits some. The sample consists of approximately 95,000 clones, under 70% of them appearing once. Sample: memory CD8+ T cells sorted from blood. All receptors derive from a man aged 25-40 years in good health. The CDR3 runs from the conserved cysteine through the conserved F or W. Each record gives: CDR3 protein, CDR3 DNA, J gene, clone size, V gene, D gene. D genes are given only for firm matches. Rows give clone size only sometimes, using once, few, many, or a class for an expanded clone.

CDR3: CASSPEGEKLFF
DNA: TGTGCCAGCAGCCCCGAGGGAGAAAAACTGTTTTTT
J: TRBJ1-4
size: -
V: TRBV5-5
D: -

CDR3: CASSPLAGIYEQYF
DNA: TGCGCCAGCAGTCCCTTAGCGGGGATCTACGAGCAGTACTTC
J: TRBJ2-7
size: -
V: TRBV4-1
D: TRBD2

CDR3: CASSVVAGGYNEQFF
DNA: TGTGCCAGCAGTGTCGTAGCGGGAGGGTACAATGAGCAGTTCTTC
J: TRBJ2-1
size: -
V: TRBV6-1
D: TRBD2

CDR3: CASSLRVGDRGDNQPQHF
DNA: TGTGCCAGCAGCTTGCGCGTGGGAGACAGGGGGGACAATCAGCCCCAGCATTTT
J: TRBJ1-5
size: few
V: TRBV5-5
D: TRBD1

CDR3: CASSQEPEQLYEQYF
DNA: TGCGCCAGCAGCCAAGAGCCGGAACAACTCTACGAGCAGTACTTC
J: TRBJ2-7
size: -
V: TRBV4-1
D: -

CDR3: CASSLGRTPLTVQYF
DNA: TGTGCCAGCAGCTTAGGACGGACCCCTCTAACGGTGCAGTACTTC
J: TRBJ2-7
size: -
V: TRBV7-9
D: -

CDR3: CASSLLTGASSYNEQFF
DNA: TGTGCCAGCAGTTTATTGACAGGGGCGAGCTCCTACAATGAGCAGTTCTTC
J: TRBJ2-1
size: -
V: TRBV27
D: TRBD1

CDR3: CASSYYRGPSSYEQYF
DNA: TGTGCCAGCAGCTACTACAGGGGACCCAGCTCCTACGAGCAGTACTTC
J: TRBJ2-7
size: few
V: TRBV11-2
D: TRBD1

CDR3: CASSAQGAEAFF
DNA: TGTGCCAGCAGCGCACAGGGGGCAGAAGCTTTCTTT
J: TRBJ1-1
size: -
V: TRBV2
D: TRBD1

CDR3: CAIRGSSYNEQFF
DNA: TGTGCCATTCGCGGGAGCTCCTACAATGAGCAGTTCTTC
J: TRBJ2-1
size: -
V: TRBV10-3
D: TRBD2

CDR3: CASSYSSGGLNEQFF
DNA: TGTGCCAGCAGTTACTCATCGGGGGGGCTCAATGAGCAGTTCTTC
J: TRBJ2-1
size: -
V: TRBV6-5
D: TRBD2

CDR3: CSTPHGGQYF
DNA: TGCAGCACGCCCCATGGTGGGCAGTACTTC
J: TRBJ2-7
size: few
V: TRBV29-1
D: -

CDR3: CASSRGQGSGETQYF
DNA: TGTGCCAGCTCACGAGGACAGGGAAGTGGAGAGACCCAGTACTTC
J: TRBJ2-5
size: -
V: TRBV18
D: TRBD1

CDR3: CASSFIGATDTQYF
DNA: TGTGCCAGCAGCTTTATAGGGGCCACAGATACGCAGTATTTT
J: TRBJ2-3
size: -
V: TRBV7-9
D: -

CDR3: CAAGFGDQPQHF
DNA: TGTGCCGCCGGTTTTGGGGATCAGCCCCAGCATTTT
J: TRBJ1-5
size: -
V: TRBV2
D: -

CDR3: CSVEGDSSYNEQFF
DNA: TGCAGCGTTGAGGGGGATAGCTCCTACAATGAGCAGTTCTTC
J: TRBJ2-1
size: -
V: TRBV29-1
D: -

CDR3: CATSITSGSMSEQYF
DNA: TGTGCCACCTCAATTACTAGCGGGAGTATGTCCGAGCAGTACTTC
J: TRBJ2-7
size: -
V: TRBV6-1
D: TRBD2

CDR3: CASSDRGEQYF
DNA: TGTGCCAGCAGTGATAGGGGCGAGCAGTACTTC
J: TRBJ2-7
size: -
V: TRBV2
D: -

CDR3: CASTWGTGQETQYF
DNA: TGTGCCAGCACATGGGGGACAGGGCAAGAGACCCAGTACTTC
J: TRBJ2-5
size: -
V: TRBV2
D: TRBD1

CDR3: CASSEARGKYEQYF
DNA: TGTGCCAGCAGTGAGGCAAGGGGGAAATACGAGCAGTACTTC
J: TRBJ2-7
size: once
V: TRBV6-1
D: -

CDR3: CASSARTSGSRATQYF
DNA: TGTGCCAGCAGCGCAAGGACTAGCGGGAGTCGTGCGACCCAGTACTTC
J: TRBJ2-5
size: -
V: TRBV7-9
D: TRBD2

CDR3: CASSLSQGTGNTIYF
DNA: TGTGCCAGCAGTTTATCACAGGGGACTGGAAACACCATATATTTT
J: TRBJ1-3
size: -
V: TRBV28
D: TRBD1

CDR3: CASSLLGQVDGYTF
DNA: TGTGCCAGCAGTCTACTGGGACAGGTGGACGGCTACACCTTC
J: TRBJ1-2
size: few
V: TRBV28
D: TRBD1

CDR3: CASSPGEEKLFF
DNA: TGTGCCAGCTCACCTGGGGAAGAAAAACTGTTTTTT
J: TRBJ1-4
size: -
V: TRBV18
D: -

CDR3: CAAGRGSEAFF
DNA: TGTGCCGCCGGACGGGGGTCCGAAGCTTTCTTT
J: TRBJ1-1
size: -
V: TRBV6-5
D: -